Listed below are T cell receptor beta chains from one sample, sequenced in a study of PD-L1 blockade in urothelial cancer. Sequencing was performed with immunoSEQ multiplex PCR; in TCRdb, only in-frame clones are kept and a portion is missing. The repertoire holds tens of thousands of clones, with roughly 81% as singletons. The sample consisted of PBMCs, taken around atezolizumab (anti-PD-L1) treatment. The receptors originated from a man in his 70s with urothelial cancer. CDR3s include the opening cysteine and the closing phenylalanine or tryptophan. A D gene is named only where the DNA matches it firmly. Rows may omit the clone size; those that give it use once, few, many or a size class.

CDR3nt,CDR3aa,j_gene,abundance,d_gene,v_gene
TGTGCCAGCAGATCGACAGGGCTCTCCTACGAGCAGTACTTC,CASRSTGLSYEQYF,TRBJ2-7,once,TRBD1,TRBV2
TGTGCCAGCAGCGATATCGGGACACTAAACACTGAAGCTTTCTTT,CASSDIGTLNTEAFF,TRBJ1-1,once,NA,TRBV2
TGTGCCAGCAGCCCCTTGAGGGGAGGAGAGACCCAGTACTTC,CASSPLRGGETQYF,TRBJ2-5,NA,NA,TRBV5-4
TGTGCCAGCAGTTATACTAGCGGGAGAGTCACCGGGGAGCTGTTTTTT,CASSYTSGRVTGELFF,TRBJ2-2,NA,TRBD2,TRBV5-6
TGTGCCAGCAGTTTTTTCCCCCCCAGGGGAAACATTCAGTACTTC,CASSFFPPRGNIQYF,TRBJ2-4,NA,NA,TRBV27
TGTGCCAGCTCGTCGTACCAAGAGACCCAGTACTTC,CASSSYQETQYF,TRBJ2-5,NA,NA,TRBV18
TGTGCCAGCGCCCGCGGACTAGCCGGGGAGCTGTTTTTT,CASARGLAGELFF,TRBJ2-2,NA,TRBD2,TRBV27
TGTGCCAGCAGCCAGTTCCGGGGGGGCTCGGACGAGCAGTACTTC,CASSQFRGGSDEQYF,TRBJ2-7,NA,TRBD2,TRBV11-1
TGTGCCAGCAGCTTGGAGGCAGGGGCTAACTATGGCTACACCTTC,CASSLEAGANYGYTF,TRBJ1-2,NA,NA,TRBV5-4
TGTGCCAGCAGTCGAGGTCGGGGGTTCGGGGCCAACGTCCTGACTTTC,CASSRGRGFGANVLTF,TRBJ2-6,NA,NA,TRBV7-2
TGTGCCAGCAGTGACCAGGGCCCCTACAATGAGCAGTTCTTC,CASSDQGPYNEQFF,TRBJ2-1,NA,NA,TRBV2